What follows describes a single T cell receptor (beta chain). Germline CDR1 is LNHDA and CDR2 is SQIVND (reference sequence). The CDR3 loop spans 13 amino acids. Between the trimmed V and J ends, which lost 7 bases and 2 bases, there was a span of 11 bases. The data were taken from a study of T cell repertoires in ileal Crohn's disease. Only in-frame clones appear in the TCRdb table, and some are missing; sequencing was by immunoSEQ multiplex PCR. This repertoire shows more than 9,000 clones, around 76% found once; its top ten account for less than 5.5%. The sample was ileal tissue. The rearrangement joins TRBV19 to TRBJ1-2, with a possible D match to TRBD1 (5 bases). This clonotype originated in an adult with Crohn's disease. CDR3: CASTKQVNYGYTF. In DNA, the CDR3 is TGTGCCAGTACTAAACAGGTGAACTATGGCTACACCTTC.